This is a list of T cell receptor beta chains from one sample in a study of identical twins. TCRdb recomputed calls from the 5' RACE reads with MiXCR, one row per CDR3 protein. The sample has about 790,000 distinct CDR3 sequences; 15% to 20% are singletons. These data also featured in a second study, about T cells expressing NK-cell markers.

Sequenced input: PBMCs. The receptors stem from a young woman in good health. Each CDR3 is given with its conserved first and last residue. Each record gives: J gene, D gene, V gene, clone size, CDR3 protein, CDR3 DNA. The D gene is left open where the match is weak. Only part of the rows carry a size: once, few, many, or a class if the clone is expanded.

>TRBJ2-1|.|TRBV7-9|few
CASSAGAEQFF
TGTGCCAGCAGCGCTGGGGCGGAGCAGTTCTTC
>TRBJ2-1|TRBD2|TRBV12-3/TRBV12-4|.
CASSSGLAPIMGFF
TGTGCCAGCAGCTCAGGACTAGCCCCTATAATGGGTTTCTTC
>TRBJ2-7|.|TRBV7-2|.
CASSLEIGRDEQYF
TGTGCCAGCAGCTTAGAGATTGGCAGGGACGAGCAGTACTTC
>TRBJ2-3|.|TRBV10-3|few
CAISVLAAAKSTDTQYF
TGTGCCATCAGTGTTCTGGCGGCGGCGAAGAGCACAGATACGCAGTATTTT
>TRBJ1-6|.|TRBV5-1|few
CASSLGTNRYNSPLHF
TGCGCCAGCAGCTTGGGGACGAACAGATATAATTCACCCCTCCACTTT
>TRBJ1-2|.|TRBV7-2|.
CASSLETGRGYTF
TGTGCCAGCAGCTTAGAGACAGGTCGTGGCTACACCTTC
>TRBJ2-3|TRBD2|TRBV5-1|.
CASSLTGGEYTQYF
TGCGCCAGCAGCTTGACGGGGGGGGAATATACGCAGTATTTT
>TRBJ2-7|TRBD2|TRBV6-1|.
CASSEAVPSGSATYEQYF
TGTGCCAGCAGTGAGGCGGTTCCTAGCGGGAGCGCTACCTACGAGCAGTACTTC
>TRBJ2-5|.|TRBV6-4|.
CASSKNYQETQYF
TGTGCCAGCAGCAAGAATTACCAAGAGACCCAGTACTTC
>TRBJ2-5|TRBD1|TRBV29-1|few
CSVRDRGQETQYF
TGCAGCGTCCGGGACAGGGGGCAAGAGACCCAGTACTTC
>TRBJ2-2|.|TRBV14|.
CASSRRRGVPGTGELFF
TGTGCCAGCAGCCGGCGTCGCGGGGTCCCGGGCACCGGGGAGCTGTTTTTT
>TRBJ2-2|TRBD1|TRBV9|.
CASSGQSYRGSTGELFF
TGTGCCAGCAGCGGCCAGTCATACAGGGGTAGCACCGGGGAGCTGTTTTTT
>TRBJ2-7|.|TRBV6-6|many
CASSYSRGYEQYF
TGTGCCAGCAGTTACTCCCGGGGCTACGAGCAGTACTTC
>TRBJ2-5|.|TRBV29-1|.
CSVVRGQETQYF
TGCAGCGTTGTGAGGGGTCAAGAGACCCAGTACTTC
>TRBJ2-5|.|TRBV6-6|few
CASIRTDQETQYF
TGTGCCAGCATCAGGACAGACCAAGAGACCCAGTACTTC
>TRBJ2-1|.|TRBV6-2/TRBV6-3|.
CASRPGGMKYNEQFF
TGTGCCAGCAGGCCCGGTGGGATGAAATACAATGAGCAGTTCTTC
>TRBJ1-2|.|TRBV20-1|many
CSAREAGAYGYTF
TGCAGTGCTAGAGAAGCAGGGGCCTATGGCTACACCTTC
>TRBJ1-2|.|TRBV5-1|.
CASSLAATASNYGYTF
TGCGCCAGCAGCTTGGCCGCGACGGCATCCAACTATGGCTACACCTTC
>TRBJ2-3|TRBD2|TRBV12-3/TRBV12-4|.
CATGRADVDTQYF
TGTGCCACCGGGAGGGCCGATGTAGATACGCAGTATTTT
>TRBJ2-7|.|TRBV5-1|.
CASSLKVVTGAYEQYF
TGCGCCAGCAGCTTGAAAGTCGTGACAGGCGCCTACGAGCAGTACTTC
>TRBJ2-5|TRBD1|TRBV29-1|few
CSASTGGQETQYF
TGCAGCGCCAGTACAGGGGGACAAGAGACCCAGTACTTC
>TRBJ2-2|.|TRBV15|.
CATSRDTDSTGELFF
TGTGCCACCAGCAGAGACACGGACAGCACCGGGGAGCTGTTTTTT
>TRBJ2-7|TRBD1|TRBV5-1|few
CASSYTGTGYEQYF
TGCGCCAGCAGCTACACCGGGACAGGCTACGAGCAGTACTTC
>TRBJ2-5|.|TRBV18|.
CASSAGGTQYF
TGTGCCAGCTCGGCCGGGGGGACCCAGTACTTC
>TRBJ2-7|TRBD1|TRBV19|.
CATSDPGTGGPYEQYF
TGTGCCACCTCTGACCCCGGGACAGGGGGCCCCTACGAGCAGTACTTC
>TRBJ1-2|.|TRBV6-2/TRBV6-3|.
CASSHKQNYGYTF
TGTGCCAGCAGTCACAAGCAGAACTATGGCTACACCTTC
>TRBJ2-1|TRBD2|TRBV11-2|.
CASSLVAGLATGEQFF
TGTGCCAGCAGCTTAGTAGCTGGACTAGCGACAGGGGAGCAGTTCTTC
>TRBJ2-7|TRBD2|TRBV18|few
CASSHRRSGTSGPYEQYF
TGTGCCAGCTCACACCGCCGCTCCGGGACTAGCGGGCCCTACGAGCAGTACTTC
>TRBJ2-7|TRBD1|TRBV5-1|many
CASRGQGVSYEQYF
TGCGCCAGCAGAGGACAGGGGGTCTCCTACGAGCAGTACTTC
>TRBJ2-3|.|TRBV12-3/TRBV12-4|many
CASSPPWGDTQYF
TGTGCCAGCAGTCCCCCCTGGGGAGATACGCAGTATTTT
>TRBJ1-1|.|TRBV27|few
CASRIGPRNTEAFF
TGTGCCAGCAGGATCGGGCCCCGGAACACTGAAGCTTTCTTT
>TRBJ2-1|.|TRBV7-9|few
CASSLASSIPQFF
TGTGCCAGCAGCTTAGCGTCGAGCATACCCCAGTTCTTC
>TRBJ1-2|.|TRBV5-1|many
CASSFLASDSYGYTF
TGCGCCAGCAGCTTCTTAGCTTCTGACAGCTATGGCTACACCTTC
>TRBJ2-5|.|TRBV12-3/TRBV12-4|.
CASSPQRGKETQYF
TGTGCCAGCAGCCCGCAAAGGGGCAAGGAGACCCAGTACTTC
>TRBJ2-1|.|TRBV29-1|few
CSVEGGGRLSYNEQFF
TGCAGCGTTGAAGGGGGTGGGCGGCTCTCCTACAATGAGCAGTTCTTC
>TRBJ2-7|TRBD1|TRBV7-8|.
CASSLMGQGASEQYF
TGTGCCAGCAGTCTTATGGGGCAGGGGGCTAGTGAGCAGTACTTC
>TRBJ2-1|.|TRBV12-3/TRBV12-4|.
CASRGRPGYGEQFF
TGTGCCAGCAGGGGGAGACCGGGGTACGGTGAGCAGTTCTTC
>TRBJ2-2|TRBD1|TRBV12-3/TRBV12-4|.
CASRGTGERELFF
TGTGCCAGCAGAGGGACAGGGGAGAGGGAGCTGTTTTTT
>TRBJ2-4|.|TRBV7-9|few
CASSRFQERDIQYF
TGTGCCAGCAGCCGCTTTCAGGAGCGTGACATTCAGTACTTC
>TRBJ2-7|.|TRBV3-1|.
CASSPSDSSLSYEQYF
TGTGCCAGCAGCCCGTCCGACAGTAGCCTCTCCTACGAGCAGTACTTC
>TRBJ1-5|.|TRBV11-1|few
CASSFLVGQAGVLDQPQHF
TGTGCCAGCAGCTTTCTTGTCGGCCAGGCCGGCGTTTTGGACCAGCCCCAGCATTTT
>TRBJ2-5|TRBD2|TRBV7-6|.
CASRTGTSGGAQETQYF
TGTGCCAGCAGAACCGGGACTAGCGGGGGGGCGCAGGAGACCCAGTACTTC
>TRBJ2-5|.|TRBV5-1|few
CASSLASQGETQYF
TGCGCCAGCAGCTTGGCCAGCCAGGGAGAGACCCAGTACTTC
>TRBJ2-1|.|TRBV6-1|few
CATRRTDSYNEQFF
TGTGCCACCCGTCGGACTGATTCCTACAATGAGCAGTTCTTC
>TRBJ1-1|.|TRBV5-1|many
CASSLDREAFF
TGCGCCAGCAGCTTGGACCGTGAAGCTTTCTTT
>TRBJ2-5|.|TRBV7-9|few
CAGLVGAHQETQYF
TGTGCCGGACTCGTTGGGGCTCACCAAGAGACCCAGTACTTC
>TRBJ2-5|TRBD2|TRBV5-6|.
CASRLGTGSLAGVGTQYF
TGTGCCAGCAGACTGGGCACGGGATCGCTAGCGGGAGTAGGGACCCAGTACTTC
>TRBJ1-5|.|TRBV12-3/TRBV12-4|few
CASSHHGALQPQHF
TGTGCCAGCAGCCATCATGGGGCACTTCAGCCCCAGCATTTT
>TRBJ2-3|TRBD2|TRBV6-1|.
CASSALAGVGDTQYF
TGTGCCAGCAGTGCACTAGCGGGAGTTGGAGATACGCAGTATTTT
>TRBJ1-2|.|TRBV20-1|few
CSARDRAAGYTF
TGCAGTGCTAGAGACAGGGCGGCTGGCTACACCTTC
>TRBJ2-7|.|TRBV4-3|.
CASSQDHRAAYEQYF
TGCGCCAGCAGCCAAGATCATCGAGCGGCCTACGAGCAGTACTTC